Reported below is one T cell receptor (beta chain). Its recognized antigen is unknown. No much larger clone is present one base from it, and per-base qualities are unavailable. The collaborating institutions used their own protocols to collect whole blood in K2EDTA tubes. Collaborator samples were shipped for TCRbeta analysis as frozen whole blood, isolated PBMCs, or DNA extracted from either sample type. TCRbeta CDR3 regions were amplified from genomic DNA using the immunoSEQ Assay, a bias-controlled multiplex PCR. The original methods were these. The number of nucleated cells in each sample was estimated by amplification of reference gene primers within the assay. To quantify the absolute abundance of each unique TCRbeta CDR3 rearrangement, sequence reads were collapsed and filtered. For each sample, productive Simpson clonality was calculated as the square root of Simpson's diversity index over productive rearrangements. TCRdb limited this immuneACCESS table to in-frame rearrangements with V and J called. A share of clones is missing; checked studies link under half to unresolved V genes, and the rest is unexplained. That table supplies the V and J calls and clone size; D and trimming were determined from the DNA. The sample table shows 30,000 to 45,000 clones, and 85% to 90% are seen once. The ten largest clones add up to over 10% of the sample.

The CDR3, from cysteine to phenylalanine, totals 15 residues. Only CDR3 DNA is held: 45 bases, read in frame from base 1. Sequences LGHNA (CDR1) and YNFKEQ (CDR2) are obtained from the germline V gene. The germline V and J ends show losses of 4 bases and 6 bases respectively, and no gene match explains 11 bases of the junction. This sample was included in a study of blood T cell repertoires in COVID-19 (dated by TCRdb to the early 2020s). Notes on the research overall: Samples from collaborators originated in the United States, Italy and Spain and spanned both the acute and convalescent phases of COVID-19. HLA class I and class II types, where available, came from metadata supplied by the sample provider rather than from assay-based typing. Nearly every sample came with metadata listing a de-identified subject ID, COVID-19 status, age in years and sex. The dataset comprised deeply sampled blood TCRbeta repertoires from subjects exposed to, actively infected with, or recovered from COVID-19. A freely available public database, intended as a resource for researchers studying the immune response to SARS-CoV-2, is where the repertoires were released. Samples came from the ongoing ImmuneRACE study (first 160 participants) plus 1,254 subjects from 6 global collaborators. The prospective study material was composed of cDNA or gDNA derived from T cells, B-cell-depleted T cells, or PBMCs.

Overall results and qualifications from the work: How much clinical and demographic metadata was included differed by source and by participant, and the metadata was provided uncurated.

The sequence was collected from a man aged 65 to 85 with acute or convalescent COVID-19. Sequenced material: peripheral blood. The chain joins TRBV4-2 to TRBJ2-7, with TRBD2 identical over 8 junction bases. For the CDR3, the sequence is CASSPPEREISEQYF. The DNA is as follows: TGTGCCAGCAGCCCCCCAGAGCGGGAGATCTCCGAGCAGTACTTC.